These 14 T cell receptor beta chains share one sample of origin, sequenced in a study of graft-versus-host responses after intestinal transplantation. These receptors have no identified antigens. Clones were sequenced by immunoSEQ multiplex PCR, and TCRdb holds only the in-frame ones, with some missing. The sample has more than 65,000 clones, over 75% seen once. Sequencing used unstimulated CD4+ T cells sorted from spleen or lymph node cells, obtained before transplant. These receptors all stem from a human donor who was the organ donor for an intestinal transplant.

The chain recombines TRBV19 with TRBJ2-3; TRBD2 agrees at 12 bases. Unmatched junction bases numbered 4, after V lost 4 bases and J lost 2 bases. The CDR3 spans 16 residues. CDR1 is LNHDA and CDR2 is SQIVND in the germline V gene (reference sequence). The CDR3 spells CASSSGTSGFTDTQYF. CDR3 coding DNA: TGTGCCAGTAGTAGTGGGACTAGCGGGTTCACAGATACGCAGTATTTT.

J is TRBJ2-3 and V is TRBV7-2; 8 bases match TRBD2. Looked up from germline, CDR1 is SGHTA and CDR2 is FQGNSA. J gave up 2 bases and V 5 bases, and 12 bases lay outside the gene matches. This CDR3 is 17 amino acids long. The CDR3 protein is CASSPLREATLTDTQYF. The CDR3 nucleotides are TGTGCCAGCAGCCCATTGCGGGAGGCGACACTCACAGATACGCAGTATTTT.

CDR3 DNA sequence: TGTGCCAGCAGTTACGGCGGGGGGGTGAATTCCGAGTACTTC. Translation: CASSYGGGVNSEYF. The chain joins TRBV6-5 to TRBJ2-5, with 9 bases lining up with TRBD2. J was trimmed by 12 bases and V by 2 bases; bases with no gene match: 10. This CDR3 spans 14 amino acids. From germline, CDR1 is MNHEY and CDR2 SVGAGI.

J is TRBJ1-2 and V is TRBV4-3; 7 nucleotides line up with TRBD1. CDR3 length: 17 residues. Germline values: CDR1 LGHNA, CDR2 YSLEER. The V and J ends lost 3 bases and 2 bases, in that order; junction bases with no gene match: 12. CDR3 DNA: TGCGCCAGCAGCCAGCTGGGGGCCGGACAGGCGAACTATGGCTACACCTTC. Its protein is CASSQLGAGQANYGYTF.

This clone was detected a few times. This chain connects TRBV19 to TRBJ2-3; D not resolved. The V gene lost 4 bases and the J gene lost 1 base, with 6 bases spanning the gap. Germline CDR1 is LNHDA and CDR2 is SQIVND (reference sequence). CDR3 size: 13 residues. This chain's CDR3 is CASSNLRTDTQYF. DNA of the CDR3: TGTGCCAGTAGTAATCTTCGCACAGATACGCAGTATTTT.

The V call is TRBV28, the J call TRBJ1-5; no definite D call. The CDR3 has 15 amino acids. Germline V gives CDR1 MDHEN, CDR2 SYDVKM. The V gene lost 5 bases and the J gene lost 4 bases, with 15 bases spanning the gap. The CDR3 sequence is CASSGGEVRNQPQHF. CDR3 coding DNA: TGTGCCAGCAGTGGTGGAGAGGTCCGGAATCAGCCCCAGCATTTT.

This clone was counted once. The chain couples TRBV18 to TRBJ1-1; D remains ambiguous. Germline CDR1 is KGHSH and CDR2 is LQKENI. This CDR3 is 14 amino acids long. Trimming stripped 4 bases from V and 1 base from J, with 10 bases between. For the CDR3, the DNA is TGTGCCAGCTCACAAGTTATCGGGAACACTGAAGCTTTCTTT. It translates to CASSQVIGNTEAFF. The whole variable domain, remainder taken from reference TRBV18 and TRBJ1-1, is NAGVMQNPRHLVRRRGQEARLRCSPMKGHSHVYWYRQLPEEGLKFMVYLQKENIIDESGMPKERFSAEFPKEGPSILRIQQVVRGDSAAYFCASSQVIGNTEAFFGQGTRLTVV.

The genes are TRBV9 and TRBJ2-5; 8 bases are shared with TRBD2. The junction had 11 bases not matched to a gene; V was cut back by 0 bases and J by 4 bases. Germline V lookup: CDR1 SGDLS, CDR2 YYNGEE. The CDR3 consists of 17 residues. The CDR3 loop reads CASSVAGGPPPTETQYF. CDR3 bases: TGTGCCAGCAGCGTAGCGGGGGGGCCTCCCCCCACAGAGACCCAGTACTTC.

The rearrangement links TRBV5-1 to TRBJ2-2; tentatively, D is TRBD2 (6 bases). V lost 4 bases, J lost 7 bases, and 11 bases lay in between. Germline V gene sequence: CDR1 SGHRS, CDR2 YFSETQ. The CDR3 is 13 residues long. CDR3 coding DNA: TGCGCCAGCAGCCCACTAGCTGGCGGGGAGCTGTTTTTT. It specifies CASSPLAGGELFF. Drawing the rest from reference TRBV5-1 and TRBJ2-2, the complete variable domain is KAGVTQTPRYLIKTRGQQVTLSCSPISGHRSVSWYQQTPGQGLQFLFEYFSETQRNKGNFPGRFSGRQFSNSRSEMNVSTLELGDSALYLCASSPLAGGELFFGEGSRLTVL.

V usage is TRBV19 and J usage is TRBJ1-1; D is undetermined. The V gene's germline CDR1 is LNHDA and CDR2 SQIVND (reference sequence). The CDR3 is made up of 15 amino acids. V lost 3 bases and J lost 0, with 11 bases in between. This chain's CDR3 is CASSIAGLMNTEAFF. The CDR3, as DNA: TGTGCCAGTAGTATTGCCGGACTTATGAACACTGAAGCTTTCTTT.

The chain carries TRBV19 and TRBJ1-5; D is unclear. The length of the CDR3 is 14 residues. Between the trimmed V and J ends, which lost 2 bases and 0 bases, there was a span of 5 bases. Germline assignment: CDR1 LNHDA and CDR2 SQIVND (reference sequence). The CDR3 DNA follows: TGTGCCAGTAGTATAACAGTTAGCAATCAGCCCCAGCATTTT. This gives the protein CASSITVSNQPQHF.

This chain links TRBV4-2 with TRBJ2-2; 9 positions agree with TRBD1. CDR3 length: 19 residues. The trim removed 3 bases at V and 6 bases at J, leaving 17 bases unmatched. Germline V gene sequence: CDR1 LGHNA, CDR2 YNFKEQ. The CDR3, as DNA: TGTGCCAGCAGCCAGGGAGCGGAGGTGGGACAGGGCTATGCCGGGGAGCTGTTTTTT. Translating it yields CASSQGAEVGQGYAGELFF.

V and J are TRBV6-5 and TRBJ1-6; 8 bases align to TRBD1. CDR3 size: 15 residues. Germline V gives CDR1 MNHEY, CDR2 SVGAGI. Unmatched junction bases numbered 13, after V lost 8 bases and J lost 10 bases. Written as DNA, the CDR3 is TGTGCCAGCGGGCTGACAGGGGTTGTACGGTCACCCCTCCACTTT. This codes for CASGLTGVVRSPLHF.

The chain has TRBV6-5 and TRBJ1-2; TRBD1 matches 12 bases. Trimming at V came to 6 bases and at J to 5 bases, leaving 7 bases not matched to a gene. The CDR3 spans 15 residues. Germline-derived CDR1 and CDR2 are MNHEY and SVGAGI. CDR3 amino acids: CASSPGTGGVYGYTF. The CDR3 DNA reads as TGTGCCAGCAGCCCCGGGACAGGGGGCGTTTATGGCTACACCTTC.